This T cell receptor beta chain is from a study of cytomegalovirus exposure and HLA in healthy donors. Study as a whole: There were roughly 110 million unique TCR beta sequences, drawn from about 179 million T cells, in an earlier analysis. Early release data held 75 million to 100 million unique TCRs from HLA-typed donors. Study findings and constraints: CMV antigen specificity was confirmed in vitro for three CMV-associated chains. Later analysis identified several of the most significant clusters that appeared linked to common viral pathogens.

The table lists this clone with a count of one. No antigen is known for it. PCR was performed using 60 Vbeta and 13 Jbeta primers. Data came from immunoSEQ multiplex PCR; TCRdb stores just in-frame clones and leaves some out. The sample contains approximately 150,000 clones, 70% to 85% of which appear only once. Germline V gene sequence: CDR1 KGHSH, CDR2 LQKENI. CDR3 size: 17 residues. J lost 2 bases, V lost 0 bases, and 4 bases had no gene match. The gene calls are TRBV18 and TRBJ2-2; 9 bases align to TRBD1. The sequencing input was PBMCs. This clonotype was sampled from a male donor in good health and CMV-seronegative. CDR3 amino acids: CASSPPLGQGNTGELFF. The CDR3, as DNA: TGTGCCAGCTCACCACCGTTGGGACAGGGAAACACCGGGGAGCTGTTTTTT. The whole variable domain, remainder taken from reference TRBV18 and TRBJ2-2, is NAGVMQNPRHLVRRRGQEARLRCSPMKGHSHVYWYRQLPEEGLKFMVYLQKENIIDESGMPKERFSAEFPKEGPSILRIQQVVRGDSAAYFCASSPPLGQGNTGELFFGEGSRLTVL.